The 20 T cell receptor beta chains below come from one sample, sequenced in a study of T cells in Graves' hyperthyroidism and ophthalmopathy. Amplified TCR beta CDR3 regions came from RNA transcripts. The study used the HTBI primer set for a first-round RT-PCR of the TCR CDR3. TCRdb analysed the multiplex PCR reads with MiXCR anew, one entry per CDR3 protein. The data contain 340,000 or so distinct CDR3 sequences, 15% to 20% of them singletons. Material for sequencing was blood. These receptors were taken from a woman in her 50s with Graves' hyperthyroidism.

This clonotype was detected ten times or more. This chain joins TRBV28 and TRBJ1-1, with D possibly matching TRBD1 (5 bases). There are 15 residues in the CDR3. Trimming pared 6 bases from V and 10 bases from J, leaving 24 bases between. Germline V gives CDR1 MDHEN, CDR2 SYDVKM. The CDR3 DNA sequence: TGTGCCAGCAGGTCGACAGTACGCAAGCCAGTTAGAGCTTTCTTT. Amino acid sequence: CASRSTVRKPVRAFF. Full variable domain (missing parts from reference TRBV28 and TRBJ1-1): DVKVTQSSRYLVKRTGEKVFLECVQDMDHENMFWYRQDPGLGLRLIYFSYDVKMKEKGDIPEGYSVSREKKERFSLILESASTNQTSMYLCASRSTVRKPVRAFFGQGTRLTVV.

The sample holds a few counts of this clonotype. V usage is TRBV5-1 and J usage is TRBJ2-3; 9 nucleotides agree with TRBD2. V trimming: 0 bases; J trimming: 2 bases; junction bases outside the gene matches: 7. The CDR3 sequence is 17 residues long. Germline V gene data show CDR1 as SGHRS and CDR2 as YFSETQ. The CDR3 DNA follows: TGCGCCAGCAGCTTGGGGGTTGTAGCGGGGGACACAGATACGCAGTATTTT. Residues: CASSLGVVAGDTDTQYF. The full variable domain, completed using reference TRBV5-1 and TRBJ2-3, is KAGVTQTPRYLIKTRGQQVTLSCSPISGHRSVSWYQQTPGQGLQFLFEYFSETQRNKGNFPGRFSGRQFSNSRSEMNVSTLELGDSALYLCASSLGVVAGDTDTQYFGPGTRLTVL.

The rearrangement joins TRBV19 to TRBJ2-2, with 7 positions matching TRBD1. V gave up 6 bases and J gave up 8 bases; unmatched junction bases: 9. The CDR3 covers 14 residues. Per the germline V gene, CDR1 is LNHDA and CDR2 is SQIVND (reference sequence). In DNA form, the CDR3 reads TGTGCCAGTAGCCCGGGACAGTTTTCGGGGGAGCTGTTTTTT. Translated, it gives CASSPGQFSGELFF.

This clonotype was counted many times. The gene calls are TRBV30 and TRBJ1-1; no reliable D call. Germline V CDR1 and CDR2: GTSNPN, SVGIG (reference sequence). The V and J ends lost 2 bases and 11 bases respectively, with 12 bases between them. The CDR3 extends over 11 amino acids. The CDR3: CAWSIPERAFF. In nucleotides, the CDR3 is TGTGCCTGGAGTATACCAGAAAGGGCTTTCTTT.

This clonotype was counted once. V gene TRBV3-1 combines with J gene TRBJ2-1; D gene unclear. Germline values: CDR1 LGHDT, CDR2 YNNKEL (reference sequence). The CDR3 totals 16 residues. V lost 6 bases and J lost 2, with 17 bases in between. The DNA for the CDR3 is TGTGCCAGCAGTTCCAGTGTGTATATTGCCTACAATGAGCAGTTCTTC. It encodes CASSSSVYIAYNEQFF.

This clonotype was counted at least ten times. The rearrangement links TRBV12-5 to TRBJ2-5; D tentatively fits TRBD1 or TRBD2 (6 bases each). Looked up from germline, CDR1 is LGHNT and CDR2 is FRNRAP. This CDR3 comprises 15 residues. V lost 6 bases, J lost 5 bases, and 19 bases lay in between. As DNA, the CDR3 is TGTGCTAGTGGCCTGGAGGGGGGAGGATACGAGACCCAGTACTTC. This sequence encodes CASGLEGGGYETQYF.

The genes are TRBV20-1 and TRBJ2-1, with 8 bases matching TRBD1. There are 14 residues in the CDR3. The V gene end was trimmed by 4 bases and the J gene end by 2 bases; junction bases not matched to a gene: 4. Looked up from germline, CDR1 is DFQATT and CDR2 is SNEGSKA (reference sequence). The CDR3 sequence: CSATLQGAYNEQFF. In nucleotides, the CDR3 is TGCAGTGCTACGTTACAGGGGGCCTACAATGAGCAGTTCTTC.

This clonotype was recorded many times. The CDR3 bases are TGTGCCAGCTGTCACCGGGTCTTATACGAGCAGTACGTC. Translation gives CASCHRVLYEQYV. This rearrangement joins TRBV11-3 to TRBJ2-7; D remains unclear. The germline gives CDR1 SGHNT, CDR2 YENEEA. This CDR3 contains 13 residues. Trimming shortened V by 8 bases and J by 4 bases, and 15 bases separated the two germline ends.

V gene TRBV2 combines with J gene TRBJ2-1, with 8 bases lining up with TRBD2. V was clipped by 6 bases and J by 7 bases; unmatched bases: 8. This CDR3 has 14 residues. Germline lookup yields CDR1 SNHLY and CDR2 FYNNEI. The CDR3 sequence: CASSGLAGWNEQFF. In nucleotides, the CDR3 is TGTGCCAGCAGCGGTTTAGCGGGGTGGAATGAGCAGTTCTTC.

In its sample, this clonotype was seen many times. J is TRBJ1-2 and V is TRBV5-1; the D gene is possibly TRBD1 (6 bases). Germline CDR1 reads SGHRS; CDR2 reads YFSETQ. The V gene lost 1 base and the J gene lost 10 bases, with 11 bases spanning the gap. There are 12 residues in the CDR3. The CDR3 region has the DNA TGCGCCAGCAGCTTGTCAGGGGACAACTACACCTTC. It is translated as CASSLSGDNYTF.

The chain links TRBV5-1 to TRBJ1-5; D gene uncertain. This CDR3 contains 15 residues. Germline CDR1 SGHRS, CDR2 YFSETQ. V was pared by 1 base and J by 2 bases, with 10 bases between. The CDR3 DNA reads as TGCGCCAGCAGCTTGCTGGGTAATGGCAATCAGCCCCAGCATTTT. Translating it yields CASSLLGNGNQPQHF. Complete variable domain (other parts from reference TRBV5-1 and TRBJ1-5): KAGVTQTPRYLIKTRGQQVTLSCSPISGHRSVSWYQQTPGQGLQFLFEYFSETQRNKGNFPGRFSGRQFSNSRSEMNVSTLELGDSALYLCASSLLGNGNQPQHFGDGTRLSIL.

This clonotype was observed a handful of times. The chain recombines TRBV14 with TRBJ2-7, with a weak D call TRBD2 (6 bases). CDR1 is SGHDN, CDR2 FVKESK, per germline. The CDR3 extends over 15 amino acids. The V end lost 1 base, the J end lost 4 bases, and 14 bases lay between the germline ends. The CDR3 here is CASSQAFGSGYEQYF. CDR3 bases: TGTGCCAGCAGCCAAGCATTCGGGAGTGGGTACGAGCAGTACTTC.

This clonotype appeared many times. This chain joins TRBV12-3 or TRBV12-4 and TRBJ1-5; no clear D. V lost 6 bases and J lost 0, with 21 bases in between. The CDR3 sequence is 18 residues long. CDR3 nucleotide sequence: TGTGCCAGCAGCCTTAGCCCCCGGAGGGATTATAGCAATCAGCCCCAGCATTTT. This codes for CASSLSPRRDYSNQPQHF.

The rearrangement joins TRBV12-3 or TRBV12-4 to TRBJ2-5; the D is unclear. This CDR3 comprises 10 residues. The V gene lost 9 bases and the J gene lost 5 bases, with 7 bases spanning the gap. CDR3 in DNA: TGTGCCAGGGGTTGGGAGACCCAGTACTTC. Its translation: CARGWETQYF.

This clonotype was seen ten or more times. This chain uses TRBV12-3 or TRBV12-4 with TRBJ2-1, with D possibly being TRBD1 or TRBD2 (6 bases each). The CDR3 has 16 amino acids. Trimming stripped 10 bases from V and 5 bases from J, with 24 bases between. The CDR3 spells CANLHSGAVGDNEQFF. In DNA, the CDR3 is TGTGCCAACTTGCACTCGGGGGCCGTTGGAGACAATGAGCAGTTCTTC.

The chain is built from TRBV2 and TRBJ2-1, with D tentatively TRBD1 or TRBD2 (7 bases each). This CDR3 is 16 amino acids long. The V end lost 6 bases, the J end lost 4 bases, and 19 bases lay between the germline ends. Germline-derived CDR1 and CDR2 are SNHLY and FYNNEI. CDR3 region: CASSDSPGGVYNEQFF. The CDR3 coding sequence is TGTGCCAGCAGCGATTCGCCAGGGGGGGTTTACAATGAGCAGTTCTTC.

This clonotype has at least ten counts. The rearrangement links TRBV5-1 to TRBJ2-1; 9 bases match TRBD2. The CDR3 is 17 residues long. The germline CDR1 and CDR2 sequences are SGHRS and YFSETQ. V was pared by 1 base and J by 6 bases, with 11 bases of the junction left unmatched. CDR3 DNA: TGCGCCAGCAGCTTGACTAGCGGGTCCAGCGGGTTCAATGAGCAGTTCTTC. Translating gives CASSLTSGSSGFNEQFF.

The rearrangement links TRBV9 to TRBJ2-3; 7 bases are a match to TRBD2. The ends lost 0 bases at V and 4 bases at J; junction bases unmatched: 5. Germline V gives CDR1 SGDLS, CDR2 YYNGEE. This CDR3 region has 15 residues. The CDR3 DNA is TGTGCCAGCAGCGTAGGGGGCGGGGGTGCAGATACGCAGTATTTT. Encoded protein: CASSVGGGGADTQYF.

This clonotype was picked up a small number of times. This chain links TRBV5-1 with TRBJ2-2; 7 bases map to TRBD2. CDR1 is SGHRS, CDR2 YFSETQ, per germline. V lost 4 bases, J lost 4 bases, and 13 bases stayed unmatched. The length of the CDR3 is 17 residues. The CDR3, as DNA: TGCGCCAGCAGCCGAGAAAGGTGGGAGGGCCTCACCGGGGAGCTGTTTTTT. This encodes CASSRERWEGLTGELFF. The full variable domain, completed using reference TRBV5-1 and TRBJ2-2, is KAGVTQTPRYLIKTRGQQVTLSCSPISGHRSVSWYQQTPGQGLQFLFEYFSETQRNKGNFPGRFSGRQFSNSRSEMNVSTLELGDSALYLCASSRERWEGLTGELFFGEGSRLTVL.

This chain uses TRBV12-3 or TRBV12-4 with TRBJ2-3; 12 bases are shared with TRBD2. With V trimmed by 1 base and J by 6 bases, 5 bases remained unmatched. This CDR3 comprises 16 residues. Here the CDR3 reads CASSLGLAGGQDTQYF. Written as DNA, the CDR3 is TGTGCCAGCAGTTTAGGCCTAGCGGGGGGGCAGGATACGCAGTATTTT.